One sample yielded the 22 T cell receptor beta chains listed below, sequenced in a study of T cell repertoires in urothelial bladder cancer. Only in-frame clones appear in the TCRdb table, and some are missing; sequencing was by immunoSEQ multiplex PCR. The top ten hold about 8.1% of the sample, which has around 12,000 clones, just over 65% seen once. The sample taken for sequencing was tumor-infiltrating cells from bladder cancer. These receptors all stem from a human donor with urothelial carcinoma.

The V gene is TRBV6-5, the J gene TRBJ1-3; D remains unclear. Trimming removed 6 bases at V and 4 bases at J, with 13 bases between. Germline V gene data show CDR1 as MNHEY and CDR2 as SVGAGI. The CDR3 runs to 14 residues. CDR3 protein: CASRRAVFGNTIYF. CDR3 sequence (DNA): TGTGCCAGCAGGAGGGCGGTATTCGGAAACACCATATATTTT.

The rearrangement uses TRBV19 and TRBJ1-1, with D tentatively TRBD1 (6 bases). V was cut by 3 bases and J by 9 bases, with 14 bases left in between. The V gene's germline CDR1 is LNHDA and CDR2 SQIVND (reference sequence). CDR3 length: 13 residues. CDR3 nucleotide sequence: TGTGCCAGTAGTATTGAGGACAGACCTAAAGCTTTCTTT. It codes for CASSIEDRPKAFF.

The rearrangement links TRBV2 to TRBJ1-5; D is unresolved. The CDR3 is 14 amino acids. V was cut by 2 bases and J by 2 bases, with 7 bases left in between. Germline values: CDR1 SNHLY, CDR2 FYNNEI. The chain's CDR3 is CASSERSGNQPQHF. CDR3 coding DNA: TGTGCCAGCAGTGAAAGGTCTGGCAATCAGCCCCAGCATTTT.

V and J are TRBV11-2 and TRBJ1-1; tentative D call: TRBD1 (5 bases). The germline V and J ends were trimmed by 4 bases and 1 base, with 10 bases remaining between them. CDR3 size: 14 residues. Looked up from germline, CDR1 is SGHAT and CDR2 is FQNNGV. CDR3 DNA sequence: TGTGCCAGCAGCTCCTGGGGGGGGAACACTGAAGCTTTCTTT. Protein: CASSSWGGNTEAFF.

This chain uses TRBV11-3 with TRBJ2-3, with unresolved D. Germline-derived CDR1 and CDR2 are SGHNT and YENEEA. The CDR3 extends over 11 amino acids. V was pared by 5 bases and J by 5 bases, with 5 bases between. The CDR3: CASSVQDTQYF. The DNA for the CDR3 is TGTGCCAGCAGCGTCCAAGATACGCAGTATTTT.

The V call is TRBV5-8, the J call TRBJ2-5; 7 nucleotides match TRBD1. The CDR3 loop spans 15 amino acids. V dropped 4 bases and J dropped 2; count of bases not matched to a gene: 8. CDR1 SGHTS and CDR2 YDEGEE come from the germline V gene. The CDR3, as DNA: TGTGCCAGCAGCACCCCTGGGACAGTACAAGAGACCCAGTACTTC. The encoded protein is CASSTPGTVQETQYF.

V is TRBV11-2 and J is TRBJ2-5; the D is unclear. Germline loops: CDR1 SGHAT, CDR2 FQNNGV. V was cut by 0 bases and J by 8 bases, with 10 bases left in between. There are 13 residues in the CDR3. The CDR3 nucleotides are TGTGCCAGCAGCTTAGAACCCCGAGGCACCCAGTACTTC. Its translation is CASSLEPRGTQYF.

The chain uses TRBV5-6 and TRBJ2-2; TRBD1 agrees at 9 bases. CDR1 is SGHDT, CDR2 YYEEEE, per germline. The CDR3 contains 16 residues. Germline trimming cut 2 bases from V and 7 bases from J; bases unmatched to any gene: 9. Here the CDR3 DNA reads TGTGCCAGCAGCTTCCTCACAGGGGGCGGGATCGGGGAGCTGTTTTTT. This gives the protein CASSFLTGGGIGELFF.

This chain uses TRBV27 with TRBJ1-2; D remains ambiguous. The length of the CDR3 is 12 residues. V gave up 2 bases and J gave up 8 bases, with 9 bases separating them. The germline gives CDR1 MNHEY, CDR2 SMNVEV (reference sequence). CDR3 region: CASSLAGVGYTF. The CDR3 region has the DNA TGTGCCAGCAGTTTAGCTGGGGTCGGCTACACCTTC.

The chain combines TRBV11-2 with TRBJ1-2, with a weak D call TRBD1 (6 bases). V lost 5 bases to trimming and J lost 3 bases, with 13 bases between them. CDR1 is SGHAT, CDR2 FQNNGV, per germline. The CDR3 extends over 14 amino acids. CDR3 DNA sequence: TGTGCCAGCAGCCTTCAGACAGGCGACTATGGCTACACCTTC. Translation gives CASSLQTGDYGYTF.

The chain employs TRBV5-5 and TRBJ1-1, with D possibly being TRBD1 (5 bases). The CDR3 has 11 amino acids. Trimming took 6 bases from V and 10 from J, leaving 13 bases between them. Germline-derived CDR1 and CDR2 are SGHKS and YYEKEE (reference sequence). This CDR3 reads CASTGLIGAFF. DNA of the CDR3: TGTGCCAGCACAGGGTTGATCGGAGCTTTCTTT.

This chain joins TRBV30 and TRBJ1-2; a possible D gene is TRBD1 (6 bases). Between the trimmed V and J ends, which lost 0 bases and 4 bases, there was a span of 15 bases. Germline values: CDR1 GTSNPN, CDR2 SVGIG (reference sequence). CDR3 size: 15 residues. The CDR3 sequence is CAWSVRMGAGYGYTF. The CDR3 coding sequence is TGTGCCTGGAGTGTAAGGATGGGGGCCGGCTATGGCTACACCTTC. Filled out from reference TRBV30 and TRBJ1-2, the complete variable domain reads SQTIHQWPATLVQPVGSPLSLECTVEGTSNPNLYWYRQAAGRGLQLLFYSVGIGQISSEVPQNLSASRPQDRQFILSSKKLLLSDSGFYLCAWSVRMGAGYGYTFGSGTRLTVV.

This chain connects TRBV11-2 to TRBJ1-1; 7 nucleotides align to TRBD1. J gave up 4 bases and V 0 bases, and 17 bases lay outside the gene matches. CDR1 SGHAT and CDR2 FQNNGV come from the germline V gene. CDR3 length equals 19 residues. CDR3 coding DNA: TGTGCCAGCAGCTTAGATATTCCCCGTTGGAGGGGGCGCAGCACTGAAGCTTTCTTT. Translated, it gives CASSLDIPRWRGRSTEAFF.

The CDR3 region is CASSLGAQQGAINTEAFF. The CDR3 coding sequence is TGTGCCAGCAGCTTAGGGGCGCAACAGGGGGCGATTAACACTGAAGCTTTCTTT. This chain joins TRBV7-9 and TRBJ1-1, with 9 bases fitting TRBD1. Germline trimming cut 1 base from V and 2 bases from J; bases unmatched to any gene: 11. This CDR3 region has 18 residues. Germline V gene sequence: CDR1 SEHNR, CDR2 FQNEAQ (reference sequence).

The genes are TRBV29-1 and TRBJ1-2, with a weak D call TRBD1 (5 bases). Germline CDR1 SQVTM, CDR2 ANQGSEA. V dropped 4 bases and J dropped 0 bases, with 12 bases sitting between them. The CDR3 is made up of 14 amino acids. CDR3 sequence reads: CSVGQSRANYGYTF. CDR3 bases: TGCAGCGTTGGACAGTCAAGAGCTAACTATGGCTACACCTTC.

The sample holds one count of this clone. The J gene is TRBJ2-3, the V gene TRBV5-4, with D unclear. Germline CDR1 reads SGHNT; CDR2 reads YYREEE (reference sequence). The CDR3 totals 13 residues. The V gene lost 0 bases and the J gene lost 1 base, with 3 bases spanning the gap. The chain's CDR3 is CASSLAGTDTQYF. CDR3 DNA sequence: TGTGCCAGCAGCTTGGCCGGCACAGATACGCAGTATTTT.

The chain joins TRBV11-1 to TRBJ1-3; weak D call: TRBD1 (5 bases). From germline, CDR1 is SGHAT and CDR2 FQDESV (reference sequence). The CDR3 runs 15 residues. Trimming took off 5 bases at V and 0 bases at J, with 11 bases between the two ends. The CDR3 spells CASSPGRNSGNTIYF. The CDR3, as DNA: TGTGCCAGCAGCCCGGGACGGAACTCTGGAAACACCATATATTTT.

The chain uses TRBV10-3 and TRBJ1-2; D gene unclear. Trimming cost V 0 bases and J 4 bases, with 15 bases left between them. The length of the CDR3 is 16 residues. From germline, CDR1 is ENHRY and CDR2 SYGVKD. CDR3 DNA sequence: TGTGCCATCAGTGAGTCGACGGGGAGATGGGGCTATGGCTACACCTTC. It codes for CAISESTGRWGYGYTF.

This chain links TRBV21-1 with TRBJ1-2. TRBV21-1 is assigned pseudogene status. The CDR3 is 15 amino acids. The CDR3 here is CASSTGEAFNYGYTF. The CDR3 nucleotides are TGTGCCAGCAGCACAGGGGAGGCTTTTAACTATGGCTACACCTTC.

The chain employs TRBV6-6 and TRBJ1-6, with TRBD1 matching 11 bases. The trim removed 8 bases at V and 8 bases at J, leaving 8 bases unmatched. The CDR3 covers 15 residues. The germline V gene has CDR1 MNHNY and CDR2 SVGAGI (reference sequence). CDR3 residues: CASGLRDRGYSPLHF. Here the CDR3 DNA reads TGTGCCAGCGGCCTACGGGACAGGGGGTATTCACCCCTCCACTTT.

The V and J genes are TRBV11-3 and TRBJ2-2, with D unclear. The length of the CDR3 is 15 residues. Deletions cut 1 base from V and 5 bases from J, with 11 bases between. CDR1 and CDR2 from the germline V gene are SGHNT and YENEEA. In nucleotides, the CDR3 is TGTGCCAGCAGCTTAGTCAGTACTCGTACCGGGGAGCTGTTTTTT. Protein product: CASSLVSTRTGELFF.

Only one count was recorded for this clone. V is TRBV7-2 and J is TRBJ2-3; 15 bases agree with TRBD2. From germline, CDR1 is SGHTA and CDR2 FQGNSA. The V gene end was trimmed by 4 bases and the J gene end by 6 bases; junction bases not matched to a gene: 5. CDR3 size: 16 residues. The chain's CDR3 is CASSWTSGGGRDTQYF. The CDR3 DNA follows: TGTGCCAGCAGCTGGACTAGCGGGGGGGGTCGGGATACGCAGTATTTT.